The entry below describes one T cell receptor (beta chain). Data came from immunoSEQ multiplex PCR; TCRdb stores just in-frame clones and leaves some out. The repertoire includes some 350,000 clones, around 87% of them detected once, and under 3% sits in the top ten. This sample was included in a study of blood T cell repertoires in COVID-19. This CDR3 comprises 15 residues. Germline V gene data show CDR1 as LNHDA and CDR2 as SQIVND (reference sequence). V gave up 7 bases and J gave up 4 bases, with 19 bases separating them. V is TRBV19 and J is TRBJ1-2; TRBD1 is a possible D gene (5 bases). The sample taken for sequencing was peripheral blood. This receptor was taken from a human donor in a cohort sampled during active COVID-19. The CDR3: CASTRTVRQPYGYTF. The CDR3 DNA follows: TGTGCCAGTACAAGAACCGTCAGACAGCCCTATGGCTACACCTTC.